The 5 T cell receptor beta chains in this list originate from one sample, sequenced in a study of blood T cell repertoires in COVID-19. Only in-frame clones appear in the TCRdb table, and some are missing; sequencing was by immunoSEQ multiplex PCR. The table records about 58,000 clones, approximately 90% of them present only once. Material: peripheral blood. The receptor source for this set is a man in his 60s with acute or convalescent COVID-19.

The chain uses TRBV4-1 and TRBJ2-5; maybe TRBD2 (6 bases). V was shortened by 4 bases and J by 5 bases, with 11 bases between the two germline ends. This CDR3 has 13 residues. CDR1 is MGHRA, CDR2 YSYEKL, per germline. This CDR3 reads CASSLREAETQYF. DNA of the CDR3: TGCGCCAGCAGCCTGCGGGAAGCGGAGACCCAGTACTTC.

The chain joins TRBV30 to TRBJ1-5; possible D gene TRBD1, 5 bases. CDR1 and CDR2 from the germline V gene are GTSNPN and SVGIG (reference sequence). The CDR3 contains 14 residues. The V and J ends lost 5 bases and 4 bases respectively, with 15 bases between them. The CDR3 DNA is TGTGCCTGGGAGCCGACAGAGAGGAATCAGCCCCAGCATTTT. It specifies CAWEPTERNQPQHF.

This clone was counted a single time. The rearrangement joins TRBV19 to TRBJ1-5, with D possibly matching TRBD1 (6 bases). The ends were cut back, 5 bases at V and 5 bases at J, with 10 bases in the middle. This CDR3 spans 13 amino acids. Germline values: CDR1 LNHDA, CDR2 SQIVND (reference sequence). The CDR3 region is CASSASGDQPQHF. The CDR3 nucleotides are TGTGCCAGTAGTGCCTCAGGGGATCAGCCCCAGCATTTT. Full variable domain (missing parts from reference TRBV19 and TRBJ1-5): DGGITQSPKYLFRKEGQNVTLSCEQNLNHDAMYWYRQDPGQGLRLIYYSQIVNDFQKGDIAEGYSVSREKKESFPLTVTSAQKNPTAFYLCASSASGDQPQHFGDGTRLSIL.

The gene calls are TRBV3-1 (or the pseudogene TRBV3-2) and TRBJ2-7; the D is unclear. Trimming took off 4 bases at V and 3 bases at J, with 7 bases between the two ends. This CDR3 spans 12 amino acids. Germline V gives CDR1 LGHDT, CDR2 YNNKEL (reference sequence). The CDR3 DNA is TGTGCCAGCAGCCTCCAGGACTACGAGCAGTACTTC. Its translation: CASSLQDYEQYF.

This clone was seen only once. The genes are TRBV6-1 and TRBJ2-5, with 8 bases aligning to TRBD1. The V gene end was trimmed by 2 bases and the J gene end by 5 bases; junction bases not matched to a gene: 7. The CDR3 contains 15 residues. From germline, CDR1 is MNHNS and CDR2 SASEGT. DNA for the CDR3: TGTGCCAGCAGTGAATTGGCAGGGGGCGACGAGACCCAGTACTTC. Amino acids: CASSELAGGDETQYF.